This is a list of T cell receptor beta chains from one sample in a study of blood T cell repertoires in COVID-19. This table comes from immunoSEQ multiplex PCR, and its TCRdb copy is limited to in-frame clones, with some not included. The sample holds 96,000 or so clones, roughly 79% seen once. Sequencing used peripheral blood. Receptors were obtained from a man at least 80 years old with COVID-19, enrolled during active disease. Each CDR3 is given with its conserved first and last residue. D genes are given only for firm matches. The size field is filled for only some rows; it gives once, few, many or a size class.

d_call: -; j_call: TRBJ1-6; clone_size: few; v_call: TRBV6-5; cdr3_aa: CASSYVNYNSPLHF; cdr3_nt: TGTGCCAGCAGTTACGTCAACTATAATTCACCCCTCCACTTT
d_call: TRBD1; j_call: TRBJ1-1; clone_size: -; v_call: TRBV6-2/TRBV6-3; cdr3_aa: CASSVAGGAMNTEAFF; cdr3_nt: TGTGCCAGCAGTGTCGCAGGGGGTGCCATGAACACTGAAGCTTTCTTT
d_call: TRBD1; j_call: TRBJ1-4; clone_size: -; v_call: TRBV5-1; cdr3_aa: CASSWRTGGTNEKLFF; cdr3_nt: TGCGCCAGCAGCTGGCGGACAGGGGGGACTAATGAAAAACTGTTTTTT
d_call: -; j_call: TRBJ2-7; clone_size: few; v_call: TRBV28; cdr3_aa: CASRKAPYEQYF; cdr3_nt: TGTGCCAGCAGAAAAGCCCCCTACGAGCAGTACTTC
d_call: -; j_call: TRBJ1-2; clone_size: -; v_call: TRBV10-3; cdr3_aa: CAISPLGILAGEEAGYTF; cdr3_nt: TGTGCCATCAGCCCCCTCGGGATTTTGGCAGGGGAAGAGGCTGGCTACACCTTC
d_call: TRBD1; j_call: TRBJ2-7; clone_size: once; v_call: TRBV3-1/TRBV3-2; cdr3_aa: CASSLYLGQGNTYEQYF; cdr3_nt: TGTGCCAGCAGCCTCTATTTAGGACAGGGTAACACCTACGAGCAGTACTTC
d_call: TRBD1; j_call: TRBJ2-7; clone_size: -; v_call: TRBV19; cdr3_aa: CASRSSGGEGYEQYF; cdr3_nt: TGTGCCAGTAGATCATCAGGGGGCGAAGGCTACGAGCAGTACTTC
d_call: TRBD2; j_call: TRBJ2-3; clone_size: -; v_call: TRBV3-1/TRBV3-2; cdr3_aa: CASSHWTSGGATDTQYF; cdr3_nt: TGTGCCAGCAGCCACTGGACTAGCGGGGGGGCGACGGATACGCAGTATTTT
d_call: -; j_call: TRBJ1-2; clone_size: few; v_call: TRBV28; cdr3_aa: CASSQTGTYNYGYTF; cdr3_nt: TGTGCCAGCAGTCAAACCGGGACTTACAACTATGGCTACACCTTC
d_call: -; j_call: TRBJ2-4; clone_size: -; v_call: TRBV30; cdr3_aa: CAWSVWGDKNIQYF; cdr3_nt: TGTGCCTGGAGTGTATGGGGGGATAAAAACATTCAGTACTTC
d_call: TRBD1; j_call: TRBJ1-5; clone_size: -; v_call: TRBV4-2; cdr3_aa: CASSQGDRGNQPQHF; cdr3_nt: TGTGCCAGCAGCCAGGGCGACAGGGGCAATCAGCCCCAGCATTTT
d_call: TRBD1; j_call: TRBJ2-5; clone_size: -; v_call: TRBV10-1; cdr3_aa: CASRGQGGGKETQYF; cdr3_nt: TGCGCCAGCAGGGGACAGGGTGGGGGGAAAGAGACCCAGTACTTC
d_call: TRBD2; j_call: TRBJ2-1; clone_size: -; v_call: TRBV19; cdr3_aa: CASRTTGLLNEQFF; cdr3_nt: TGTGCCAGTAGGACTACGGGACTACTAAATGAGCAGTTCTTC
d_call: -; j_call: TRBJ2-7; clone_size: -; v_call: TRBV30; cdr3_aa: CAWGTDFVPFF; cdr3_nt: TGTGCCTGGGGGACGGACTTCGTCCCGTTTTTC
d_call: -; j_call: TRBJ2-5; clone_size: once; v_call: TRBV5-6; cdr3_aa: CASSLVQGETQYF; cdr3_nt: TGTGCCAGCAGCTTGGTTCAGGGAGAGACCCAGTACTTC
d_call: -; j_call: TRBJ2-5; clone_size: -; v_call: TRBV10-2; cdr3_aa: CASTDTHQGFGETQYF; cdr3_nt: TGCGCCAGCACCGACACGCATCAGGGATTTGGAGAGACCCAGTACTTC
d_call: -; j_call: TRBJ2-7; clone_size: few; v_call: TRBV4-2; cdr3_aa: CASSQELASSQAYEQYF; cdr3_nt: TGTGCCAGCAGCCAGGAATTGGCTAGCTCGCAGGCCTACGAGCAGTACTTC
d_call: TRBD2; j_call: TRBJ2-7; clone_size: -; v_call: TRBV3-1/TRBV3-2; cdr3_aa: CASSQEDSRGERGGKSYEQYF; cdr3_nt: TGTGCCAGCAGCCAAGAAGACTCGCGGGGTGAGCGGGGGGGAAAGTCCTACGAGCAGTACTTC
d_call: TRBD2; j_call: TRBJ2-7; clone_size: -; v_call: TRBV2; cdr3_aa: CASSDPAGETYEQYF; cdr3_nt: TGTGCCAGCAGTGATCCAGCGGGGGAAACCTACGAGCAGTACTTC
d_call: -; j_call: TRBJ2-1; clone_size: few; v_call: TRBV6-5; cdr3_aa: CASGGGMSNEQFF; cdr3_nt: TGTGCCAGCGGGGGAGGAATGTCAAATGAGCAGTTCTTC
d_call: -; j_call: TRBJ2-3; clone_size: -; v_call: TRBV5-1; cdr3_aa: CASSVDADTQYF; cdr3_nt: TGCGCCAGCAGCGTGGACGCGGATACGCAGTATTTT
d_call: -; j_call: TRBJ2-3; clone_size: -; v_call: TRBV5-6; cdr3_aa: CASSGRRDPKAVDTQYF; cdr3_nt: TGTGCCAGCAGCGGGAGGCGGGACCCAAAGGCGGTAGATACGCAGTATTTT
d_call: TRBD2; j_call: TRBJ2-2; clone_size: -; v_call: TRBV9; cdr3_aa: CASTHVAGGGRAGELFF; cdr3_nt: TGTGCCAGCACCCACGTCGCGGGGGGGGGCCGTGCCGGGGAGCTGTTTTTT
d_call: -; j_call: TRBJ1-1; clone_size: few; v_call: TRBV9; cdr3_aa: CASSVGRVGSAEAFF; cdr3_nt: TGTGCCAGCAGCGTTGGCAGGGTAGGAAGCGCTGAAGCTTTCTTT
d_call: -; j_call: TRBJ1-3; clone_size: -; v_call: TRBV6-6; cdr3_aa: CASLSSSGNTIYF; cdr3_nt: TGTGCCAGCTTATCCAGCTCTGGAAACACCATATATTTT
d_call: TRBD1; j_call: TRBJ2-2; clone_size: -; v_call: TRBV27; cdr3_aa: CASSLLTRDRGRTGELFF; cdr3_nt: TGTGCCAGCAGTTTACTCACGCGGGACAGGGGTAGAACCGGGGAGCTGTTTTTT
d_call: -; j_call: TRBJ2-7; clone_size: -; v_call: TRBV3-1/TRBV3-2; cdr3_aa: CASSQSPLEQYF; cdr3_nt: TGTGCCAGCAGCCAAAGCCCTCTCGAGCAGTACTTC
d_call: -; j_call: TRBJ1-2; clone_size: -; v_call: TRBV20-1; cdr3_aa: CSAYQGYGYTF; cdr3_nt: TGCAGTGCGTACCAGGGCTATGGCTACACCTTC
d_call: -; j_call: TRBJ2-3; clone_size: -; v_call: TRBV19; cdr3_aa: CASSMRFDTDTQYF; cdr3_nt: TGTGCCAGTAGTATGAGATTTGACACAGATACGCAGTATTTT
d_call: -; j_call: TRBJ2-7; clone_size: -; v_call: TRBV24-1; cdr3_aa: CATSTGQGKNEQYF; cdr3_nt: TGTGCCACCAGTACTGGGCAGGGTAAGAACGAGCAGTACTTC
d_call: -; j_call: TRBJ1-4; clone_size: -; v_call: TRBV2; cdr3_aa: CASSAGATNEKLFF; cdr3_nt: TGTGCCAGCAGCGCAGGGGCAACTAATGAAAAACTGTTTTTT
d_call: TRBD2; j_call: TRBJ2-7; clone_size: -; v_call: TRBV5-1; cdr3_aa: CASSLERTSGGYEQYF; cdr3_nt: TGCGCCAGCAGCTTGGAGAGGACTAGCGGGGGGTACGAGCAGTACTTC
d_call: -; j_call: TRBJ2-1; clone_size: once; v_call: TRBV28; cdr3_aa: CASSVGEFEQFF; cdr3_nt: TGTGCCAGCAGCGTAGGGGAATTCGAGCAGTTCTTC
d_call: TRBD1; j_call: TRBJ2-1; clone_size: -; v_call: TRBV5-4; cdr3_aa: CASSSRTGTNNEQFF; cdr3_nt: TGTGCCAGCAGCTCTAGGACAGGGACGAACAATGAGCAGTTCTTC
d_call: -; j_call: TRBJ2-7; clone_size: -; v_call: TRBV4-3; cdr3_aa: CASSQAKSGYEQYF; cdr3_nt: TGCGCCAGCAGCCAAGCTAAGTCGGGCTACGAGCAGTACTTC
d_call: TRBD2; j_call: TRBJ2-1; clone_size: -; v_call: TRBV11-3; cdr3_aa: CASSLNSGSGDNEQFF; cdr3_nt: TGTGCCAGCAGCCTCAATAGCGGGAGTGGAGACAATGAGCAGTTCTTC
d_call: -; j_call: TRBJ2-6; clone_size: -; v_call: TRBV19; cdr3_aa: CASSPQGSGANVLTF; cdr3_nt: TGTGCCAGTTCCCCTCAGGGGTCTGGGGCCAACGTCCTGACTTTC
d_call: -; j_call: TRBJ2-3; clone_size: -; v_call: TRBV2; cdr3_aa: CASSVGKTGCPTDTQYF; cdr3_nt: TGTGCCAGCAGTGTTGGAAAGACAGGTTGCCCCACAGATACGCAGTATTTT
d_call: -; j_call: TRBJ2-1; clone_size: -; v_call: TRBV4-2; cdr3_aa: CASSQDSPEEFF; cdr3_nt: TGTGCCAGCAGCCAAGATTCCCCGGAGGAGTTCTTC
d_call: -; j_call: TRBJ2-7; clone_size: once; v_call: TRBV7-9; cdr3_aa: CASSPFQLSYEQYF; cdr3_nt: TGTGCCAGCAGCCCCTTCCAGTTGTCCTACGAGCAGTACTTC
d_call: TRBD2; j_call: TRBJ2-1; clone_size: -; v_call: TRBV10-1; cdr3_aa: CASSETSGSNEQFF; cdr3_nt: TGCGCCAGCAGTGAGACTAGCGGGAGCAATGAGCAGTTCTTC
d_call: -; j_call: TRBJ1-6; clone_size: -; v_call: TRBV2; cdr3_aa: CASRRNENSPLHF; cdr3_nt: TGTGCCAGCCGGAGAAATGAAAATTCACCCCTCCACTTT
d_call: TRBD1; j_call: TRBJ1-5; clone_size: -; v_call: TRBV19; cdr3_aa: CASRAETTGGIQPQHF; cdr3_nt: TGTGCCAGTAGGGCCGAAACGACAGGGGGCATTCAGCCCCAGCATTTT